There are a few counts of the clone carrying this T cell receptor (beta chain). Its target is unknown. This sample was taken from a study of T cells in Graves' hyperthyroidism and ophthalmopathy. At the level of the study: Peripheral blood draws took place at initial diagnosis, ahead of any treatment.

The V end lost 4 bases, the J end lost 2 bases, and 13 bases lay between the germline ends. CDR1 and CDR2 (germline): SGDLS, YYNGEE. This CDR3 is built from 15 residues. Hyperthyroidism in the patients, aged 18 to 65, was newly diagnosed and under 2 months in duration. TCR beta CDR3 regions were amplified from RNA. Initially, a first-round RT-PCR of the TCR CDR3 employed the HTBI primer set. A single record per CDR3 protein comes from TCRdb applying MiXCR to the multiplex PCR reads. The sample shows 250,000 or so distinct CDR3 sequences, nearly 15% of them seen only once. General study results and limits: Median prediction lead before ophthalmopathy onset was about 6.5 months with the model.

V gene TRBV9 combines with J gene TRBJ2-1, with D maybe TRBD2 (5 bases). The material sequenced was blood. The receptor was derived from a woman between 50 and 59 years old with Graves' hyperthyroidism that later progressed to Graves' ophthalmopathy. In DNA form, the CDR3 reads TGTGCCAGCAGCCGCCTAGGAGGCGCCTACAATGAGCAGTTCTTC. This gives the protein CASSRLGGAYNEQFF.